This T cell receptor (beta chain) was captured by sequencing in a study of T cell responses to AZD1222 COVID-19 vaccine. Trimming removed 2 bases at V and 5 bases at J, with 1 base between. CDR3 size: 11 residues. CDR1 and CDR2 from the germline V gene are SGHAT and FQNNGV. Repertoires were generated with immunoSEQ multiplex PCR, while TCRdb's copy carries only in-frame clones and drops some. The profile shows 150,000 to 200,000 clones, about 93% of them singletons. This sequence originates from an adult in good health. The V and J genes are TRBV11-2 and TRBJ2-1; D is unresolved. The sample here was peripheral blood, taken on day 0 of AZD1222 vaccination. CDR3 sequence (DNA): TGTGCCAGCAGCTTAAACAATGAGCAGTTCTTC. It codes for CASSLNNEQFF.